This TCR beta chain is from a study of cytomegalovirus exposure and HLA in healthy donors (dated by TCRdb to 2015 to 2018). Study-level background: An earlier analysis of approximately 590 of the donors reported about 250 Gb of sequence data and around 110 million unique TCR beta sequences from about 180 million T cells. An earlier analysis of roughly 600 of the donors used high-throughput TCR beta sequencing to judge whether each TCR beta V gene segment behaved as functional or pseudogenic. Using immunosequencing, the study profiled T cell repertoires from about 620 subjects and related those repertoires to cytomegalovirus serostatus. Roughly 5 DR-DQ haplotypes were handled as single units for association and clustering, since linkage in the cohort was strong. All discovery cohort repertoires had been generated using a single sequencing platform. To study patterns of TCR occurrence, a later analysis re-analyzed previously published TCR beta repertoires from more than 550 donors and added high-resolution HLA genotyping. Rather than drawing on any new phenotypic data, the later analysis identified candidate immune exposures from TCR beta sequences and the way those sequences occurred across donors. Along with the roughly 610-subject first cohort, a separate validation cohort of over a hundred different subjects was used. High-throughput TCR immunosequencing, statistical association of individual TCRs with disease status, and machine learning were combined to predict cytomegalovirus infection status. Donor age, sex, ethnicity and CMV serostatus were compiled together with the repertoire data. The number of typed donors differed by locus: roughly 629-640 for A, B, C, DRB1 and DQB1; 500 to 550 for DQA1; approximately 600 for DPA1; and around 450 for DPB1. Across some 400 genotyped donors of the cohort, an average of approximately 240,000 unique TCR beta nucleotide sequences per donor were sequenced, and roughly 17% of those sequences were non-productive. Genome-wide SNP genotypes for about 65% of the 666 donors were used in a later genetic analysis, which treated that subset as a discovery cohort. Both class I and class II loci were covered by HLA typing, at four-digit resolution. Of the 398 genotyped donors, around 81% fell in the genetic ancestry cluster associated with self-reported Caucasian donors. The aim of the study was to test whether cataloging public T cell receptors could identify signatures of past pathogen exposure. An early release that covered 640 HLA-typed donors contained approximately 320 gigabases of sequencing data and around 80 million unique TCR sequences. On the study overall, not on this receptor specifically: Only TCR beta chains were sequenced in this cohort, and the absence of alpha or paired-chain data limited detectable features. Most CMV-associated TCR beta chains appeared to be HLA-restricted in a later analysis, and the HLA associations seemed to be driven largely by CMV exposure. A few of the identified cytomegalovirus-associated TCR beta chains were confirmed in vitro to be specific for cytomegalovirus antigens. A later genetic analysis reported fewer N-insertions in productive TCRs among donors in an Asian-associated ancestry cluster than the approximately 700-donor mean. The sequencing pipeline was judged likely to have produced a cluster of highly shared sequence variants as a technical artifact. In a later analysis, 15,000 to 20,000 TCR beta sequences were associated with specific HLA alleles at a false discovery rate of 0.05. In a later analysis, HLA-associated TCR beta chains were found to be more clonally expanded and to have lower generation probabilities than equally common non-associated chains. In both the original and validation cohorts, the classifier was reported to diagnose cytomegalovirus status with high specificity and sensitivity. In an earlier analysis of more than 450 of the donors, most TCR beta V segments were observed in productive rearrangements about 87% or about 30% of the time, broadly matching IMGT annotations. According to a later analysis, parvovirus B19, influenza, CMV and Epstein-Barr virus appeared linked to several top co-occurrence clusters. In the study, some 160 TCR beta chains were listed as associated with cytomegalovirus. The earlier analysis of about 600 of the donors excluded fewer than 20 rarely observed V segments, including chromosome 9 orphons, because counts were too low. In a later genetic analysis, a missense DCLRE1C variant was associated with V-gene and J-gene trimming of TCR beta chains, and the association was replicated in an independent cohort. The presence/absence analyses assumed that sequencing depth was roughly uniform across donors, and that assumption may not be true. Correlated functional status among segregating V segments might reflect linkage disequilibrium, but an unknown experimental factor could not be ruled out. Because HLA typing was missing for some donors at each locus, association tests included only the typed subset. The authors suggested that the approach could potentially be extended to other disease states and immunological phenotypes. A further reported finding was that TCR beta sequences accurately predicted the HLA-A and HLA-B alleles for most subjects in the first cohort. The 87-base-pair reads could not distinguish some IMGT-functional V segments, including TRBV6-2 and TRBV6-3, so those segments were excluded. For the cohort, immune exposure information was limited to CMV serostatus. In a later analysis, the rate of TCR association differed among HLA loci, with DRB1 alleles having the most associated TCRs and HLA-C alleles having the fewest. Assigning TCR associations to individual alleles was difficult when HLA alleles, especially DR and DQ, strongly co-occurred. Across donors, most TCR sequences were observed very rarely, whereas some public TCRs were present in many individuals.

Regarding this clone: Its antigen is not yet known. Qualities for individual bases were not recorded, and no much larger clone is one base off.

Receptor amplification or capture employed the immunoSEQ multiplex PCR assay. A mixture of 60 forward primers for TCR Vbeta segments and 13 reverse primers for TCR Jbeta segments was used in the multiplex PCR. Amplification of the CDR3 region of rearranged TCR beta genes was performed with a multiplex PCR assay on genomic DNA. The Illumina HiSeq System was used to sequence the amplified TCR beta libraries as 87-base-pair reads. As for the authors' bioinformatics: Across the 670 or so repertoires, a later analysis counted roughly 84 million unique TCR beta chains, some 11 million of which were shared by at least two donors. To remove PCR and sequencing errors, raw reads were error-corrected and collapsed into unique sequences using a nearest-neighbor algorithm that merged closely related sequences. CDR3 sequences were aligned to IMGT reference sequences to assign V, D and J gene segments. For a sequence to be retained, a match of at least six nucleotides to both a V gene segment and a J gene segment was required. Rearrangements were called productive when the CDR3 lacked stop codons and stayed in frame with V and J; all others were non-productive. Following IMGT convention, CDR3 was defined as the stretch from the second conserved V-encoded cysteine up to the conserved J-encoded phenylalanine. The earlier analysis of roughly 590 of the donors excluded sequences that lacked an unambiguous match to a single V gene segment. In an earlier analysis of a few hundred of the donors, V segments were called functional above 56.7% productive rearrangements and were called segregating when the between-donor standard deviation exceeded 5%. A statistical classification framework was built to diagnose cytomegalovirus status from the catalog of TCR beta chain sequences. V and J gene assignment, in a later analysis, came from comparing TCR nucleotide sequences with IMGT/GENE-DB human TR gene sequences. In a later analysis, CDR3 sequences and most-parsimonious VDJ recombination scenarios were assigned using the TCRdist pipeline. In a later analysis, each TCR beta chain was defined by its CDR3 amino acid sequence together with its V-gene family, and reads lacking a unique V-gene family were excluded. As a way to deal with suspected cross-contamination and a sequencing artifact, a later analysis dropped approximately 570 nucleotide sequences that were highly shared and had low generation probability. For each public chain, a later analysis derived a clonal expansion index from normalized ranks of inferred template counts within each repertoire. Generation probabilities in a later analysis came from a VDJ recombination model fitted to out-of-frame rearrangements, and those results were checked against IGoR. Hypergeometric tests were used in a later analysis to score TCR-TCR, TCR-HLA and TCR-CMV co-occurrence, with a repertoire-size bias correction applied to the TCR pairs. In a later analysis, false discovery rates were estimated by permuting HLA or CMV assignments 20 times. In a later analysis, co-occurring TCRs were grouped using DBSCAN, with TCRdist sequence similarity added in when clustering inside HLA-allele-positive subsets. For co-occurrence clustering, repertoires with fewer than 30,000 or more than 120,000 public chains were excluded, along with about five repertoires with anomalous nucleotide sharing. TCRdb took this table from immuneACCESS and kept in-frame rearrangements with V and J called. Such tables lack part of the clones; where checked against another copy, unresolved V genes explain under half of the gap, and the rest is unexplained. V and J calls and clone size are as listed in that table; D and trimming were resolved from the DNA. The sample has around 150,000 clones on record, roughly 72% of them singletons. Together, the top ten hold roughly 1.9% of the sample.

There are 17 amino acids in the CDR3, from cysteine to phenylalanine inclusive. Only the CDR3 part of the read is kept: 51 bases, read in frame from the first base. The junction shows trimming of 5 bases on V and 1 base on J, plus 18 bases between the germline ends. CDR1 SEHNR and CDR2 FQNEAQ were looked up in the germline V gene (reference sequence). The cohort was made up of 500 to 800 healthy bone marrow donors. All cohort members were sampled while nominally healthy, although unrecorded immune exposures were likely present. The donor tested CMV seronegative and was one of the 352 seronegative cohort members. A peripheral blood sample was collected from each donor, and TCR beta sequencing was performed on peripheral blood mononuclear cells. Genomic DNA extraction from the blood cell samples was performed with the Qiagen DNeasy Blood Extraction Kit.

Sequencing was done on a sample of PBMCs. This sequence originates from a man aged 35-49 years in good health and CMV-seronegative. This chain joins TRBV7-9 to TRBJ1-5, with the D gene not clear enough to name. The CDR3 reads as follows: CASSGRTPQASNQPQHF. The nucleotide sequence reads TGTGCCAGCAGCGGGAGGACCCCTCAAGCCAGCAATCAGCCCCAGCATTTT.